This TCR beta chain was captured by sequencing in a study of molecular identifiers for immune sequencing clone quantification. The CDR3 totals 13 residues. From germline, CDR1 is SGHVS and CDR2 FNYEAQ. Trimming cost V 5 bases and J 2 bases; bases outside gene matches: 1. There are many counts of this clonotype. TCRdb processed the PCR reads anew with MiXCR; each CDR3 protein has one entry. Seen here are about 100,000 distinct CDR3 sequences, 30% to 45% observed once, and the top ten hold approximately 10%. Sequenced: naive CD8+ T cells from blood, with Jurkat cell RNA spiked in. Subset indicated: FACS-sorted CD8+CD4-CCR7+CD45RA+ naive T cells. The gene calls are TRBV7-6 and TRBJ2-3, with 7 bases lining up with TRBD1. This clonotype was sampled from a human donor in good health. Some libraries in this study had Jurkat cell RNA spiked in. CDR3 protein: CASSGTDTDTQYF. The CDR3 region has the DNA TGTGCCAGCAGCGGGACAGACACAGATACGCAGTATTTT.